This is a list of T cell receptor beta chains from one sample in a study of T cell clonotyping in hematopoietic cell transplantation. The table came from immunoSEQ multiplex PCR; TCRdb's copy has only in-frame clones and leaves some out. The data contain 70,000 or so clones, just under 95% of them seen just once; the ten biggest clones take up 1.5% to 2%. Sequenced sample: peripheral blood mononuclear cells. Every receptor here comes from a middle-aged man in good health. Some clones in this sample may be carry-over from other donors' samples. Each CDR3 is given with its conserved first and last residue. Fields, in order: J gene, D gene, V gene, CDR3 protein. A D gene is named only where the DNA matches it firmly.

>TRBJ1-2|NA|TRBV5-4
CASSLVVGVVGSGYTF
>TRBJ1-1|NA|TRBV4-1
CASSQVGRNTEAFF
>TRBJ2-3|NA|TRBV7-9
CASSQITDTQYF
>TRBJ2-5|TRBD1|TRBV6-5
CASRMDRVKETQYF
>TRBJ1-3|TRBD1|TRBV2
CASSATGEGNTIYF
>TRBJ1-4|TRBD1|TRBV6-4
CASSDGIGRGEEKLFF
>TRBJ2-1|NA|TRBV11-1
CASSHTSYNEQFF
>TRBJ1-6|TRBD1|TRBV30
CAWSRDSNNSPLHF
>TRBJ1-3|NA|TRBV5-1
CASRMGSSSGNTIYF
>TRBJ1-2|NA|TRBV6-5
CASKTEQQGYTF
>TRBJ2-5|NA|TRBV9
CASSVGGGRTQYF
>TRBJ2-3|NA|TRBV7-6
CASGTLAGGTDTQYF
>TRBJ1-1|NA|TRBV30
CAWSSGVNTEAFF
>TRBJ2-7|NA|TRBV25-1
CASSSGRKEYF
>TRBJ2-1|NA|TRBV5-4
CASFRAHSSGNEQFF
>TRBJ1-5|NA|TRBV4-2
CASSQPTAGQPQHF
>TRBJ2-3|TRBD1|TRBV6-6
CASIDTGTDTDTQYF
>TRBJ2-7|NA|TRBV7-2
CASSLGGLEYEQYF
>TRBJ1-1|TRBD1|TRBV5-6
CASSLTGGPTEAFF
>TRBJ2-2|TRBD2|TRBV5-4
CASSPGTSRDGELFF
>TRBJ1-3|NA|TRBV6-5
CASRRDSKDTIYF
>TRBJ2-3|NA|TRBV2
CASSLVGRTDTQYF
>TRBJ2-7|NA|TRBV28
CASSSSGVYEQYF
>TRBJ1-1|TRBD1|TRBV7-9
CASSLRQGSAFF
>TRBJ1-4|NA|TRBV7-3
CASSLTLGQGGEKLFF
>TRBJ1-1|TRBD1|TRBV2
CASSESQGDNEAFF
>TRBJ2-7|NA|TRBV7-6
CASSSDVYEQYF
>TRBJ2-7|TRBD2|TRBV27
CASSFILPGRGAYEQYF
>TRBJ2-5|NA|TRBV5-1
CASSLAGTQETQYF
>TRBJ2-7|TRBD1|TRBV6-5
CASSPGTGPEQYF
>TRBJ2-1|TRBD2|TRBV28
CASSFPSGSGDEQFF
>TRBJ1-2|NA|TRBV21-1
CASSNPGGRSYGYTF
>TRBJ1-1|NA|TRBV6-5
CASRYTTVGTEAFF
>TRBJ1-1|NA|TRBV6-1
CASRSPFTEAFF
>TRBJ2-7|NA|TRBV7-3
CASSFDSSYEQYF
>TRBJ2-2|NA|TRBV25-1
CASRQGVTGELFF
>TRBJ2-7|NA|TRBV28
CASSLLSYEQYF
>TRBJ2-7|NA|TRBV28
CASSFDVDLEQYF
>TRBJ1-2|TRBD1|TRBV6-5
CASREGTADYTF
>TRBJ1-2|NA|TRBV4-2
CASSQESVKGDYGYTF
>TRBJ2-1|NA|TRBV7-2
CASSLAGWGDEQFF
>TRBJ1-4|NA|TRBV2
CASSAQLGLQGKLFF
>TRBJ2-2|NA|TRBV11-2
CASSLTLTGELFF
>TRBJ2-3|NA|TRBV14
CASSRIRGSTDTQYF
>TRBJ2-5|TRBD1|TRBV2
CASSARDSLQETQYF
>TRBJ1-3|TRBD1|TRBV29-1
CSVSDRGLSGNTIYF
>TRBJ2-2|TRBD2|TRBV7-2
CASSLRGLATFANTGELFF
>TRBJ2-1|NA|TRBV7-9
CASSLGGSGHVYNEQFF
>TRBJ2-3|TRBD2|TRBV2
CASSDGAGGARATQYF
>TRBJ1-6|TRBD1|TRBV7-2
CASSLGTGGLGSPLHF